Listed here are 27 T cell receptor beta chains from one sample, sequenced in a study of blood T cells in healthy people across ages. Primers used in a second PCR of about 6 to 12 cycles were a sample-barcoded 5' primer and a J-beta primer mix. TCRdb redid the calling of the 5' RACE reads with MiXCR, one entry per CDR3 protein. This table has around 600,000 distinct CDR3 sequences, under 55% appearing once. The specimen sequenced was blood. The receptors here all came from a man older than 75 in good health.

A note on this clonotype: A read error may explain this, as a much larger clone is one base away. The chain is built from TRBV6-2 or TRBV6-3 and TRBJ2-5, with TRBD1 matching 8 bases. CDR1 and CDR2 (germline): MNHEY, SVGEGT. V dropped 4 bases and J dropped 5; count of bases not matched to a gene: 9. The CDR3 sequence is 15 residues long. CDR3 bases: TGTGCCAGCAGTTCCCGCGACAGGGGTTTTGAGACCCAGTACTTC. Amino acids: CASSSRDRGFETQYF.

The chain has TRBV4-2 and TRBJ1-5; tentatively, D is TRBD1 (6 bases). V shed 0 bases and J shed 7 bases, with 13 bases lying between them. In germline, CDR1 is LGHNA, CDR2 YNFKEQ. The CDR3 has 15 residues. In DNA form, the CDR3 reads TGTGCCAGCAGCCAAGACGCAGGGGTGCAACAGCCCCAGCATTTT. This gives the protein CASSQDAGVQQPQHF.

The chain uses TRBV5-1 and TRBJ2-2, with TRBD2 identical over 7 bases. CDR3 length equals 14 residues. The V and J ends lost 3 bases and 4 bases, in that order; junction bases with no gene match: 3. The germline V gene encodes CDR1 SGHRS and CDR2 YFSETQ. CDR3 nucleotide sequence: TGCGCCAGCAGCTGGGTAGCGGGCACCGGGGAGCTGTTTTTT. This translates into CASSWVAGTGELFF.

In its sample, this clonotype was seen a few times. This chain's CDR3 is CASSLRPGYNYGYTF. The CDR3 nucleotides read TGTGCCAGCAGTTTACGTCCAGGGTACAACTATGGCTACACCTTC. J is TRBJ1-2 and V is TRBV28, with D possibly matching TRBD1 (5 bases). The V gene lost 2 bases and the J gene lost 2 bases, with 12 bases spanning the gap. The CDR3 extends over 15 amino acids. CDR1 and CDR2 from the germline V gene are MDHEN and SYDVKM.

This clonotype was seen at least ten times. The rearrangement uses TRBV6-5 and TRBJ1-1; 8 nucleotides align to TRBD1. V lost 6 bases and J lost 1; bases outside the gene matches: 4. Germline assignment: CDR1 MNHEY and CDR2 SVGAGI. This CDR3 contains 14 residues. CDR3 coding DNA: TGTGCCAGCAGGCTCGGACAGGGGAACACTGAAGCTTTCTTT. As protein: CASRLGQGNTEAFF.

In this sample, this clonotype turned up many times. The V call is TRBV6-6, the J call TRBJ2-1, with D maybe TRBD2 (6 bases). CDR1 and CDR2 (germline): MNHNY, SVGAGI (reference sequence). The V end lost 7 bases, the J end lost 9 bases, and 10 bases lay between the germline ends. CDR3 size: 11 residues. CDR3 in amino acids: CASKSGREQFF. In DNA form, the CDR3 reads TGTGCCAGCAAAAGCGGGCGTGAGCAGTTCTTC.

V is TRBV7-2 and J is TRBJ2-1; 7 bases fit TRBD1. Germline trimming cut 3 bases from V and 9 bases from J; bases unmatched to any gene: 17. Germline CDR1 SGHTA, CDR2 FQGNSA. The length of the CDR3 is 17 residues. The CDR3 sequence is CASSLGPGTVLTSEQFF. CDR3 DNA sequence: TGTGCCAGCAGCTTGGGTCCTGGGACAGTGCTAACGAGTGAGCAGTTCTTC. The whole variable domain, remainder taken from reference TRBV7-2 and TRBJ2-1, is GAGVSQSPSNKVTEKGKDVELRCDPISGHTALYWYRQSLGQGLEFLIYFQGNSAPDKSGLPSDRFSAERTGGSVSTLTIQRTQQEDSAVYLCASSLGPGTVLTSEQFFGPGTRLTVL.

The chain couples TRBV20-1 to TRBJ2-1; no clear D. The V and J ends lost 0 bases and 10 bases respectively, with 13 bases between them. Germline CDR1 DFQATT, CDR2 SNEGSKA (reference sequence). The CDR3 loop spans 13 amino acids. The CDR3, as DNA: TGCAGTGCTAGAGATCCTTCTCGGCACGAGCAGTTCTTC. Translation: CSARDPSRHEQFF.

This chain links TRBV5-1 with TRBJ2-7; TRBD2 aligns across 9 bases. The CDR3 is 14 residues long. The V gene end was trimmed by 2 bases and the J gene end by 8 bases; junction bases not matched to a gene: 8. Per the germline V gene, CDR1 is SGHRS and CDR2 is YFSETQ. For the CDR3, the DNA is TGCGCCAGCAGCTTAGATAGCGGGGGTAATCAGCAGTACTTC. It specifies CASSLDSGGNQQYF.

V gene TRBV27 combines with J gene TRBJ2-1, with TRBD1 as a possible D gene (5 bases). CDR1 and CDR2 from the germline V gene are MNHEY and SMNVEV (reference sequence). The CDR3 is 15 residues long. The V end was cut by 8 bases, the J end by 0 bases, with 14 bases between. Written as DNA, the CDR3 is TGTGCCAGCGCCCCCCAGGACATCTCCTACAATGAGCAGTTCTTC. It encodes CASAPQDISYNEQFF.

The genes are TRBV4-3 and TRBJ2-7, with a possible D match to TRBD2 (6 bases). The CDR3 sequence is 15 residues long. Germline loops: CDR1 LGHNA, CDR2 YSLEER. V gave up 1 base and J gave up 5 bases, with 15 bases separating them. CDR3: CASSQVVGRLDEQYF. CDR3 nucleotide sequence: TGCGCCAGCAGCCAAGTAGTCGGGAGACTCGACGAGCAGTACTTC.

This clonotype showed up just once. The chain employs TRBV28 and TRBJ2-3; D remains unclear. This CDR3 is built from 13 residues. Trimming stripped 11 bases from V and 0 bases from J, with 12 bases between. Germline lookup yields CDR1 MDHEN and CDR2 SYDVKM. CDR3 amino acids: CALGDTSTDTQYF. The CDR3 DNA follows: TGTGCCCTTGGGGATACTAGCACAGATACGCAGTATTTT.

The CDR3 loop is CASSGASSSYNEQYF. The CDR3 DNA reads as TGTGCCAGCAGCGGGGCGTCGAGCTCCTACAATGAGCAGTACTTC. The chain links TRBV9 to TRBJ2-1, with no clear D. The J call is in doubt because the DNA end fits TRBJ2-7 better. This CDR3 is 15 amino acids long. CDR1 and CDR2 from the germline V gene are SGDLS and YYNGEE.

This CDR3 is CAWSGQGIAKNIQYF. The CDR3 bases are TGTGCCTGGAGTGGACAGGGCATAGCCAAAAACATTCAGTACTTC. The genes are TRBV30 and TRBJ2-4; the match to TRBD1 covers 7 bases. Germline values: CDR1 GTSNPN, CDR2 SVGIG (reference sequence). V lost 1 base to trimming and J lost 0 bases; unmatched junction nucleotides: 3. This CDR3 region has 15 residues.

The chain recombines TRBV29-1 with TRBJ1-5, with D perhaps matching TRBD1 (6 bases). The CDR3 covers 15 residues. Germline V gene data show CDR1 as SQVTM and CDR2 as ANQGSEA. V lost 6 bases, J lost 4 bases, and 19 bases lay in between. The CDR3 DNA follows: TGCAGCGTGACTGCAGGGGCATCGAGGAATCAGCCCCAGCATTTT. Translating it yields CSVTAGASRNQPQHF.

Concerning this clonotype: A much bigger clone sits one base away, suggesting this may be a read error. The chain employs TRBV29-1 and TRBJ2-5; tentative D call: TRBD1 (5 bases). Germline V lookup: CDR1 SQVTM, CDR2 ANQGSEA. The CDR3 covers 12 residues. CDR3 amino acids: CSAERGMETQYF. CDR3 bases: TGCAGCGCTGAAAGGGGAATGGAGACCCAGTACTTC.

This clonotype was counted only a few times. The genes are TRBV5-5 and TRBJ1-2; D uncertain. In germline, CDR1 is SGHKS, CDR2 YYEKEE (reference sequence). V gave up 3 bases and J gave up 4 bases, with 10 bases separating them. The CDR3 is made up of 13 amino acids. The DNA for the CDR3 is TGTGCCAGCAGCTCCGGAGTCGGCTATGGCTACACCTTC. This gives the protein CASSSGVGYGYTF.

The chain joins TRBV6-2 or TRBV6-3 to TRBJ1-5; D call uncertain. Germline V gene lookup returns CDR1 MNHEY and CDR2 SVGEGT. V lost 0 bases and J 3 bases, leaving 6 bases between the germline ends. This CDR3 region has 14 residues. CDR3 nucleotides: TGTGCCAGCAGTTACTCGAGTAACAATCAGCCCCAGCATTTT. This sequence encodes CASSYSSNNQPQHF.

The V call is TRBV7-6, the J call TRBJ2-7; a possible D gene is TRBD1 (6 bases). The CDR3 totals 14 residues. The V gene's germline CDR1 is SGHVS and CDR2 FNYEAQ. The V end lost 5 bases, the J end lost 4 bases, and 15 bases lay between the germline ends. For the CDR3, the DNA is TGTGCCAGCAGCAAGGGGGTCCTCGGATACGAGCAGTACTTC. Its translation: CASSKGVLGYEQYF.

The gene calls are TRBV7-6 and TRBJ2-1; 9 nucleotides match TRBD2. CDR3 size: 15 residues. Germline V gene data show CDR1 as SGHVS and CDR2 as FNYEAQ. After removal of 5 bases from V and 6 bases from J, the junction contained 8 bases not matched to a gene. CDR3 in amino acids: CASSMPAGGRNEQFF. The DNA for the CDR3 is TGTGCCAGCAGCATGCCAGCGGGAGGTCGCAATGAGCAGTTCTTC.

This clonotype has at least ten counts. The chain is built from TRBV4-3 and TRBJ2-5; 9 bases match TRBD2. The length of the CDR3 is 17 residues. The junction had 6 bases not matched to a gene; V was cut back by 0 bases and J by 1 base. Germline CDR1 is LGHNA and CDR2 is YSLEER. The DNA for the CDR3 is TGCGCCAGCAGCCAAGATCTGGGGCGGGGGGGCCAAGAGACCCAGTACTTC. Translating it yields CASSQDLGRGGQETQYF.

This clonotype has more than one count but fewer than ten. This chain connects TRBV27 to TRBJ2-5; TRBD2 might be the D (6 bases). This CDR3 region has 14 residues. The germline V gene has CDR1 MNHEY and CDR2 SMNVEV (reference sequence). Trimming removed 0 bases from V and 2 bases from J, with 7 bases in between. The CDR3 here is CASSLSAGQETQYF. The CDR3, as DNA: TGTGCCAGCAGTTTATCGGCGGGGCAAGAGACCCAGTACTTC.

V usage is TRBV4-3 and J usage is TRBJ2-1; D is possibly TRBD2 (6 bases). CDR3 length equals 15 residues. From germline, CDR1 is LGHNA and CDR2 YSLEER. V lost 4 bases and J 5 bases, leaving 15 bases between the germline ends. This chain's CDR3 is CASSLGRQRDNEQFF. The CDR3 DNA follows: TGCGCCAGCAGCCTAGGCAGGCAGCGGGACAATGAGCAGTTCTTC.

The chain carries TRBV2 and TRBJ2-1; 16 bases line up with TRBD2. V lost 10 bases to trimming and J lost 15 bases; unmatched junction nucleotides: 12. CDR1 is SNHLY, CDR2 FYNNEI, per germline. CDR3 length: 14 amino acids. The CDR3 DNA reads TGTGCCACGATCCCGGGACTAGCGGGAGGGCCCCGGTTCTTC. Amino acids: CATIPGLAGGPRFF.

This chain links TRBV6-5 with TRBJ2-4; no reliable D call. The CDR3 has 14 residues. Trimming removed 7 bases from V and 0 bases from J, with 10 bases in between. Germline V lookup: CDR1 MNHEY, CDR2 SVGAGI. CDR3 sequence reads: CASKDDLAKNIQYF. In DNA, the CDR3 is TGTGCCAGCAAGGATGACCTAGCCAAAAACATTCAGTACTTC.

This clonotype showed up just a few times. The chain carries TRBV5-5 and TRBJ1-4; tentatively, D is TRBD1 (5 bases). The CDR3 runs to 14 residues. Germline CDR1 and CDR2: SGHKS and YYEKEE (reference sequence). V was pared by 2 bases and J by 7 bases, with 12 bases between. The CDR3 sequence is CASSLEGRIEKLFF. CDR3 DNA: TGTGCCAGCAGCTTAGAGGGGAGGATTGAAAAACTGTTTTTT.

This chain joins TRBV15 and TRBJ2-7; 11 bases are a match to TRBD2. The V segment lost 0 bases and the J segment 1 base; nucleotides outside the gene matches: 8. The germline CDR1 and CDR2 sequences are LNHNV and YYDKDF (reference sequence). CDR3 length: 18 amino acids. The DNA of the CDR3 is TGTGCCACCAGCAGAGATAGACTAGCGGGGACCTTGTCCTACGAGCAGTACTTC. Translated, it gives CATSRDRLAGTLSYEQYF.